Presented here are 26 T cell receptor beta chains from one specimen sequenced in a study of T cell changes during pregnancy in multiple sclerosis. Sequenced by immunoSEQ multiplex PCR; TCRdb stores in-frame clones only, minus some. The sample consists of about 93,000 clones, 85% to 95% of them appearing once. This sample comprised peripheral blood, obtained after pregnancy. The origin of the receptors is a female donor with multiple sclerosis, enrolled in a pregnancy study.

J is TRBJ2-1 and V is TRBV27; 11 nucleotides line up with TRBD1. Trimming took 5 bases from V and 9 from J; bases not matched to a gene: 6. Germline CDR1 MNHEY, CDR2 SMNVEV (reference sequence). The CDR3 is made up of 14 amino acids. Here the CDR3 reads CASSPGQGGSEQFF. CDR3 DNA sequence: TGTGCCAGCAGTCCGGGACAGGGGGGAAGTGAGCAGTTCTTC.

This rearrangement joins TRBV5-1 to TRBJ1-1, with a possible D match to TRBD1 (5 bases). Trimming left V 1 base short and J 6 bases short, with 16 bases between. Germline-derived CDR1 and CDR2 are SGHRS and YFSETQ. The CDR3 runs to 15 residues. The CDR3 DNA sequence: TGCGCCAGCAGCTTGTACCAGGGTGATTACCCTGAAGCTTTCTTT. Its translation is CASSLYQGDYPEAFF.

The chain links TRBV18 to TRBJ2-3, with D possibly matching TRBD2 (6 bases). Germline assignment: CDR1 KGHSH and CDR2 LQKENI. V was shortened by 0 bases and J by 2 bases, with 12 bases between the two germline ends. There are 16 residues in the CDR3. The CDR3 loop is CASSPPNTGDTDTQYF. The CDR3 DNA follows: TGTGCCAGCTCACCACCCAATACGGGGGACACAGATACGCAGTATTTT.

CDR3 protein: CASSHRTGIYYEQYF. Here the CDR3 DNA reads TGTGCCAGCAGTCACAGGACAGGGATTTACTACGAGCAGTACTTC. The chain combines TRBV27 with TRBJ2-7, with TRBD1 matching over 8 bases. Germline CDR1 MNHEY, CDR2 SMNVEV (reference sequence). J was trimmed by 3 bases and V by 5 bases; bases with no gene match: 9. The CDR3 has 15 amino acids.

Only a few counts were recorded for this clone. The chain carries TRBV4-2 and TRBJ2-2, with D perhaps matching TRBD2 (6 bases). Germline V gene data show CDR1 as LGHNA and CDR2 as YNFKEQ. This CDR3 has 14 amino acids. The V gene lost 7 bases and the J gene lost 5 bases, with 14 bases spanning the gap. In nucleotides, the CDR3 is TGTGCCAGCACGGCTAGCGTGGAGACCGGGGAGCTGTTTTTT. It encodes CASTASVETGELFF.

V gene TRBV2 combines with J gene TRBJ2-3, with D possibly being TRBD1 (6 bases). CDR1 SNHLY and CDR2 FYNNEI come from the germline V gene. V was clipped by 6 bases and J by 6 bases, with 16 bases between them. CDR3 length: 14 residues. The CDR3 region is CASRDRPGADTQYF. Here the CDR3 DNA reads TGTGCCAGCAGGGACAGACCAGGGGCGGATACGCAGTATTTT.

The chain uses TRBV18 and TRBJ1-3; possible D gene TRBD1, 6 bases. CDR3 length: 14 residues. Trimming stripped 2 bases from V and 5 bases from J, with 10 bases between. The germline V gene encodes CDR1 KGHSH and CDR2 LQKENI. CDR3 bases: TGTGCCAGCTCACCATGGACAGATAGAAACACCATATATTTT. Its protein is CASSPWTDRNTIYF.

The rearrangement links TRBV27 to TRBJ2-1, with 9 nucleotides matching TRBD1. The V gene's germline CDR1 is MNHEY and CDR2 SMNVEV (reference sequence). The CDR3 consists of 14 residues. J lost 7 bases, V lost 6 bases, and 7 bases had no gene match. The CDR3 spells CASSRGQGRNEQFF. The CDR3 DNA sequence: TGTGCCAGCAGCCGAGGACAGGGGAGGAATGAGCAGTTCTTC.

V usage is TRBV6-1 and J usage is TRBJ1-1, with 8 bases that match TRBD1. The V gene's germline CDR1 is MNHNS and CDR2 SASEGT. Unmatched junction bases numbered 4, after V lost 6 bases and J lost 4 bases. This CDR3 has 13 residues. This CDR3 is CASRSTGGTEAFF. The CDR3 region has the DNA TGTGCCAGCAGGAGTACAGGGGGCACTGAAGCTTTCTTT.

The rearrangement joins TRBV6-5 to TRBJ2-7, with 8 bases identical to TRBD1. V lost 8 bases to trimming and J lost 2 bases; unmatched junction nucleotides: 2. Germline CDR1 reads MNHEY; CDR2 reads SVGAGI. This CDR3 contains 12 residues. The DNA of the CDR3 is TGTGCCAGCGGACAGGGCCCCTACGAGCAGTACTTC. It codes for CASGQGPYEQYF.

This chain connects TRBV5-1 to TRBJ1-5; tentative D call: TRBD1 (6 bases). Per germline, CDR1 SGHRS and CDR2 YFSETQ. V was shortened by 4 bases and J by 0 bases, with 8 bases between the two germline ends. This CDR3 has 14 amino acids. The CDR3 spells CASSPDSSNQPQHF. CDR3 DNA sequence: TGCGCCAGCAGCCCGGACAGTAGCAATCAGCCCCAGCATTTT.

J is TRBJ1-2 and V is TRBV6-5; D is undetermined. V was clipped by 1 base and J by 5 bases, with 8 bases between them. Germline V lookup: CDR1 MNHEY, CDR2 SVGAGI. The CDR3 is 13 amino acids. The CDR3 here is CASSYWQDYGYTF. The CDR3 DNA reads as TGTGCCAGCAGTTACTGGCAGGATTATGGCTACACCTTC.

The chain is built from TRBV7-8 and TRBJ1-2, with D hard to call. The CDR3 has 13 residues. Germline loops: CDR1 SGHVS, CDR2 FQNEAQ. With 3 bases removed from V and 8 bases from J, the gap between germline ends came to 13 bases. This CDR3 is CASSLRNLRGYTF. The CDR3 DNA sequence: TGTGCCAGCAGCTTGAGGAACCTTAGGGGCTACACCTTC.

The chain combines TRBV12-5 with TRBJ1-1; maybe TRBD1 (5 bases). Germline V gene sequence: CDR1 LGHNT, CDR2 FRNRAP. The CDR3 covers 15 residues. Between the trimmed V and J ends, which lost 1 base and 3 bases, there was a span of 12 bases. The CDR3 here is CASGLGGASDTEAFF. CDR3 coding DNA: TGTGCTAGTGGTTTGGGGGGCGCCTCGGACACTGAAGCTTTCTTT. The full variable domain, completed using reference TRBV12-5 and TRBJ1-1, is DARVTQTPRHKVTEMGQEVTMRCQPILGHNTVFWYRQTMMQGLELLAYFRNRAPLDDSGMPKDRFSAEMPDATLATLKIQPSEPRDSAVYFCASGLGGASDTEAFFGQGTRLTVV.

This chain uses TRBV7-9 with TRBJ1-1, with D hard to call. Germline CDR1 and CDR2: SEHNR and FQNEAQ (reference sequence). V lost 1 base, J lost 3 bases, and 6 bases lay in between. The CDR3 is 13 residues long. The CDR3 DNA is TGTGCCAGCAGCTTAGGGCTTGACACTGAAGCTTTCTTT. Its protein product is CASSLGLDTEAFF.

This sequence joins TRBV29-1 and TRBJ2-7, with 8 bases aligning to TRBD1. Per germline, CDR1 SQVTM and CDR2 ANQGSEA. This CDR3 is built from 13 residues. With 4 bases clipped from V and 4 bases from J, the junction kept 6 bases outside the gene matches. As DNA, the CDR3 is TGCAGCGTTGGATGGACAGGGCTTTACGAGCAGTACTTC. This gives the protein CSVGWTGLYEQYF.

DNA of the CDR3: TGTGCCATCAGCAGGGACAGGGGAAGTGCTGAGCAGTTCTTC. Translation gives CAISRDRGSAEQFF. The chain carries TRBV10-3 and TRBJ2-1, with 10 nucleotides matching TRBD1. V trimming: 6 bases; J trimming: 9 bases; junction bases outside the gene matches: 8. Germline CDR1 ENHRY, CDR2 SYGVKD. The CDR3 has 14 amino acids.

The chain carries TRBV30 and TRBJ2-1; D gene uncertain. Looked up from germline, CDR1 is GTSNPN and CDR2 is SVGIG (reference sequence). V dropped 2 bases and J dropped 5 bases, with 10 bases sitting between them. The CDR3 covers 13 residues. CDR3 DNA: TGTGCCTGGAGTCTAGACCGGCACAATGAGCAGTTCTTC. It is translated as CAWSLDRHNEQFF.

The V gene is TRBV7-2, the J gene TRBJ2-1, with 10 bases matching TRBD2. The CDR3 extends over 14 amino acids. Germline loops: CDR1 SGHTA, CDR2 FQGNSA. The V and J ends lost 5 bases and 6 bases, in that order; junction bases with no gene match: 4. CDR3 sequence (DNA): TGTGCCAGCAGCACCAGCGGGGGGGCCAATGAGCAGTTCTTC. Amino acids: CASSTSGGANEQFF.

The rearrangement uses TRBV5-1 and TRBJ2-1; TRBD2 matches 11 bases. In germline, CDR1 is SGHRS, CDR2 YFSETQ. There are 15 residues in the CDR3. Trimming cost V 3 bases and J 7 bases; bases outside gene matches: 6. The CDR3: CASSWVAGGPNEQFF. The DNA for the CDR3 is TGCGCCAGCAGCTGGGTAGCGGGAGGGCCTAATGAGCAGTTCTTC.

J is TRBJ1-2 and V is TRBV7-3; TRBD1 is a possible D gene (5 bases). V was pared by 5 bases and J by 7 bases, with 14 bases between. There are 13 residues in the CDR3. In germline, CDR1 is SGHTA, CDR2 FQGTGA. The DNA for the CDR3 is TGTGCCAGCAGCCCGGATAAAAGGGGTGGCTACACCTTC. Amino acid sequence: CASSPDKRGGYTF.

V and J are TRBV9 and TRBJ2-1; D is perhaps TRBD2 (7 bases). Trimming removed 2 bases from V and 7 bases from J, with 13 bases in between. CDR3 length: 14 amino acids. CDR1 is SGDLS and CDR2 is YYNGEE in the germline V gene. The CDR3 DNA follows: TGTGCCAGCAGCGTGGGGGGGGCCCCAAATGAGCAGTTCTTC. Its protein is CASSVGGAPNEQFF.

CDR3 DNA sequence: TGTGCCAGCAGTCGACAGGGGTCCTACGAGCAGTACTTC. Translation: CASSRQGSYEQYF. The J gene is TRBJ2-7, the V gene TRBV27, with 8 nucleotides matching TRBD1. The CDR3 spans 13 residues. V gave up 5 bases and J gave up 1 base; unmatched junction bases: 1. Germline assignment: CDR1 MNHEY and CDR2 SMNVEV (reference sequence).

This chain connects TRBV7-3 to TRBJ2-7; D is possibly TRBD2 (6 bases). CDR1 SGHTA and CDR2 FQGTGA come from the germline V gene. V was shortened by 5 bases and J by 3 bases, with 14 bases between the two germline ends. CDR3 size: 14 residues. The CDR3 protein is CASSRGGTGYEQYF. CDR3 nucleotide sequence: TGTGCCAGCAGCCGCGGCGGGACTGGCTACGAGCAGTACTTC.

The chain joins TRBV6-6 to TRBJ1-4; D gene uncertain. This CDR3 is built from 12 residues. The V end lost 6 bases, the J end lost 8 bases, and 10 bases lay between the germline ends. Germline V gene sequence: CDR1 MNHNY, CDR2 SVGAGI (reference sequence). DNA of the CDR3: TGTGCCAGCAGCCTCCCCGGGGAAAAACTGTTTTTT. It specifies CASSLPGEKLFF.

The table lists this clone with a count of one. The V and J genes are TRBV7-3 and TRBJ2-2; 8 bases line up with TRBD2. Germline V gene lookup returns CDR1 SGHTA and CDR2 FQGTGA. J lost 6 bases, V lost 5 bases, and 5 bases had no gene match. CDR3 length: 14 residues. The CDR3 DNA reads TGTGCCAGCAGCCGACGGGAGGGCGCCGGGGAGCTGTTTTTT. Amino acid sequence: CASSRREGAGELFF.